The 11 T cell receptor beta chains reported below all come from one sample, sequenced in a study of a mutant IDH1 vaccine in newly diagnosed glioma (dated by TCRdb to about 2021). These receptors' antigens are unknown. Library preparation used the immunoSEQ multiplex PCR assay. Imported from immuneACCESS, the table was reduced by TCRdb to in-frame sequences with V and J called. These copies leave out some clones; in studies compared against another copy, an unresolved V gene accounts for under half, and the cause of the remainder is not known. Counted in this sample were roughly 38,000 clones; about four fifths of them appeared once. The ten largest clones take up 6.3% of the sample. The sample's time point label, in plain terms: week 23, last vaccination. Each vaccine dose was 300 ug of a 20-mer mutant IDH1 peptide in Montanide, given subcutaneously with topical imiquimod. This specimen was PBMCs, taken from a glioma patient whose treatment included an IDH1 peptide vaccine. These receptor sequences come from a woman between 40 and 50 years old with glioma. Some clones in this sample may be carry-over from other donors' samples.

The chain uses TRBV7-8 and TRBJ2-7; 8 bases are shared with TRBD1. Germline CDR1 SGHVS, CDR2 FQNEAQ. This CDR3 contains 16 residues. Losses at the gene ends were 0 bases for V and 4 bases for J; bases not matched to a gene: 8. CDR3 in DNA: TGTGCCAGCAGCTTAGCGCAGTTGGGGACAGGATACGAGCAGTACTTC. This sequence encodes CASSLAQLGTGYEQYF.

CDR3 nucleotides: TGTGCCAGCAGCGTAGGGGTAGGGGGCGAGCAGTACTTC. Encoded protein: CASSVGVGGEQYF. This chain connects TRBV9 to TRBJ2-7, with a weak D call TRBD1 (6 bases). V lost 0 bases to trimming and J lost 6 bases, with 10 bases between them. CDR1 SGDLS and CDR2 YYNGEE come from the germline V gene. The CDR3 is made up of 13 amino acids.

The chain recombines TRBV27 with TRBJ1-1; 8 nucleotides agree with TRBD1. This CDR3 contains 12 residues. CDR1 and CDR2 (germline): MNHEY, SMNVEV (reference sequence). Trimming at V came to 6 bases and at J to 8 bases, leaving 5 bases not matched to a gene. In DNA form, the CDR3 reads TGTGCCAGCAGGCCTCGACAGGGGGAAGCTTTCTTT. It is translated as CASRPRQGEAFF.

The chain carries TRBV14 and TRBJ2-5, with D unresolved. V was shortened by 4 bases and J by 5 bases, with 8 bases between the two germline ends. Germline loops: CDR1 SGHDN, CDR2 FVKESK. This CDR3 spans 12 amino acids. The CDR3 DNA reads as TGTGCCAGCAGCCCGATCGGGGAGACCCAGTACTTC. It specifies CASSPIGETQYF.

V usage is TRBV9 and J usage is TRBJ2-2, with TRBD2 as a possible D gene (5 bases). Germline loops: CDR1 SGDLS, CDR2 YYNGEE. The CDR3 has 12 residues. Trimming left V 4 bases short and J 5 bases short, with 6 bases between. Here the CDR3 DNA reads TGTGCCAGCAGCCGCGGGACCGGGGAGCTGTTTTTT. It translates to CASSRGTGELFF.

The rearrangement joins TRBV5-8 to TRBJ1-6; weak D call: TRBD1 (5 bases). The V gene's germline CDR1 is SGHTS and CDR2 YDEGEE. The length of the CDR3 is 15 residues. V dropped 0 bases and J dropped 10 bases, with 14 bases sitting between them. This CDR3 reads CASSLGQGTDSPLHF. In DNA form, the CDR3 reads TGTGCCAGCAGCTTGGGGCAGGGTACAGACTCACCCCTCCACTTT.

This chain links TRBV5-1 with TRBJ2-1; 7 positions match TRBD2. The CDR3 sequence is 13 residues long. Unmatched junction bases numbered 8, after V lost 7 bases and J lost 7 bases. CDR1 is SGHRS, CDR2 YFSETQ, per germline. This CDR3 is CASGWEGRNEQFF. DNA of the CDR3: TGCGCCAGCGGGTGGGAGGGCCGGAATGAGCAGTTCTTC.

This clone was seen only once. The chain recombines TRBV6-5 with TRBJ2-3; possibly TRBD2 for D (6 bases). Germline V gives CDR1 MNHEY, CDR2 SVGAGI. This CDR3 region has 15 residues. The V end was cut by 0 bases, the J end by 10 bases, with 17 bases between. The DNA for the CDR3 is TGTGCCAGCAGTTACTCCTTCGACGGGAGCGATTCGCAGTATTTT. Protein product: CASSYSFDGSDSQYF.

This rearrangement joins TRBV7-9 to TRBJ1-1; a weak D match, TRBD1 (5 bases). Trimming stripped 1 base from V and 7 bases from J, with 7 bases between. In germline, CDR1 is SEHNR, CDR2 FQNEAQ (reference sequence). The CDR3 is 12 residues long. In nucleotides, the CDR3 is TGTGCCAGCAGCTTAGAGCAGGGTGAAGCTTTCTTT. Translating gives CASSLEQGEAFF.

This clone was detected a few times. V usage is TRBV10-1 and J usage is TRBJ1-1; D remains unclear. CDR1 is WNHNN, CDR2 SYGVQD, per germline (reference sequence). V was shortened by 2 bases and J by 7 bases, with 5 bases between the two germline ends. The CDR3 runs 11 residues. DNA for the CDR3: TGCGCCAGCAGTGAGAACGGTGAAGCTTTCTTT. Its translation is CASSENGEAFF.

The chain joins TRBV19 to TRBJ1-1; D gene ambiguous. Germline CDR1 is LNHDA and CDR2 is SQIVND (reference sequence). The CDR3 covers 18 residues. Between the trimmed V and J ends, which lost 8 bases and 2 bases, there was a span of 27 bases. Written as DNA, the CDR3 is TGTGCCAGTCAAAGAGGGCGGCCGGCCTATGCGGTTAACACTGAAGCTTTCTTT. Translated: CASQRGRPAYAVNTEAFF.